A single sample gave rise to the 29 T cell receptor beta chains below, sequenced in a study of T cells in localized non-small cell lung cancer. The table came from immunoSEQ multiplex PCR; TCRdb's copy has only in-frame clones and leaves some out. The sample comprises approximately 2,000 clones, roughly a third of which are singletons, and more than 20% rests with the top ten. Sample: lung tumor tissue, taken before any cancer treatment. The origin of the receptors is a female donor older than 55 with stage I lung adenocarcinoma.

This sequence joins TRBV19 and TRBJ1-5, with D maybe TRBD1 (5 bases). The V end was cut by 7 bases, the J end by 4 bases, with 14 bases between. Germline V gives CDR1 LNHDA, CDR2 SQIVND (reference sequence). This CDR3 is built from 14 residues. The CDR3 DNA is TGTGCCAGTATCGAGAGGGACGGAAATCAGCCCCAGCATTTT. Translating it yields CASIERDGNQPQHF.

This clone was detected only a few times. This chain links TRBV29-1 with TRBJ2-2; possible D gene TRBD2, 6 bases. This CDR3 spans 14 amino acids. Germline CDR1 is SQVTM and CDR2 is ANQGSEA. V dropped 3 bases and J dropped 0 bases, with 8 bases sitting between them. CDR3 loop: CSVEEGANTGELFF. As DNA, the CDR3 is TGCAGCGTTGAGGAGGGTGCGAACACCGGGGAGCTGTTTTTT.

This clone was detected a few times. The V gene is TRBV1, the J gene TRBJ2-7. TRBV1 is noted as a pseudogene. CDR3 length: 13 amino acids. The CDR3 coding sequence is TGCGCCAGCAGCCAAGAAGGGACCCCCCAGCAGTACTTC. Translated, it gives CASSQEGTPQQYF.

This chain connects TRBV6-8 to TRBJ1-2; TRBD1 is a possible D gene (5 bases). V was cut by 6 bases and J by 5 bases, with 13 bases left in between. The germline V gene has CDR1 MNHGY and CDR2 SAAAGT. This CDR3 is built from 13 residues. DNA for the CDR3: TGTGCCAGCAGGAGTCCGGGGGGGTATGGCTACACCTTC. It is translated as CASRSPGGYGYTF.

The chain joins TRBV19 to TRBJ1-1; TRBD1 aligns across 10 bases. The V gene end was trimmed by 6 bases and the J gene end by 2 bases; junction bases not matched to a gene: 9. The CDR3 totals 16 residues. Germline V CDR1 and CDR2: LNHDA, SQIVND (reference sequence). The CDR3 DNA follows: TGTGCCAGTAGAAAAGCGGGGACAGGGGTTAACACTGAAGCTTTCTTT. This translates into CASRKAGTGVNTEAFF. The full variable domain, rest sourced from reference TRBV19 and TRBJ1-1, is DGGITQSPKYLFRKEGQNVTLSCEQNLNHDAMYWYRQDPGQGLRLIYYSQIVNDFQKGDIAEGYSVSREKKESFPLTVTSAQKNPTAFYLCASRKAGTGVNTEAFFGQGTRLTVV.

This clone was found a few times. CDR3 amino acids: CASSYSSTVNEQFF. CDR3 nucleotide sequence: TGTGCCAGCAGTTACTCGAGTACGGTAAATGAGCAGTTCTTC. The chain couples TRBV6-8 to TRBJ2-1; no reliable D call. From germline, CDR1 is MNHGY and CDR2 SAAAGT. The CDR3 contains 14 residues. Between the trimmed V and J ends, which lost 0 bases and 7 bases, there was a span of 10 bases.

J is TRBJ2-5 and V is TRBV29-1, with D possibly being TRBD2 (5 bases). Trimming took 4 bases from V and 5 from J, leaving 14 bases between them. The CDR3 sequence is 13 residues long. Per the germline V gene, CDR1 is SQVTM and CDR2 is ANQGSEA. CDR3 nucleotide sequence: TGCAGCGTTGCTTTTTTGCGAGGGGAGACCCAGTACTTC. It encodes CSVAFLRGETQYF.

The chain has TRBV9 and TRBJ1-3; no clear D gene. CDR3 length: 13 residues. The germline V gene encodes CDR1 SGDLS and CDR2 YYNGEE. Trimming cost V 8 bases and J 0 bases, with 9 bases left between them. The CDR3 coding sequence is TGTGCCAGTGGACTGAACTCTGGAAACACCATATATTTT. Translating gives CASGLNSGNTIYF.

By its share, this clone is medium-sized (0.01 to 0.1%). This rearrangement joins TRBV6-8 to TRBJ2-2; D is unresolved. The germline V gene encodes CDR1 MNHGY and CDR2 SAAAGT. With 2 bases removed from V and 7 bases from J, the gap between germline ends came to 8 bases. CDR3 size: 13 residues. CDR3 in amino acids: CASSYRPGGELFF. The CDR3 DNA sequence: TGTGCCAGCAGTTACCGCCCGGGCGGGGAGCTGTTTTTT.

The chain uses TRBV25-1 and TRBJ1-3; no definite D call. The CDR3 loop spans 12 amino acids. Deletions cut 6 bases from V and 0 bases from J, with 3 bases between. Germline V gene lookup returns CDR1 MGHDK and CDR2 SYGVNS. This CDR3 reads CASSFSGNTIYF. The CDR3 DNA reads as TGTGCCAGCAGCTTCTCTGGAAACACCATATATTTT. The full variable domain, completed using reference TRBV25-1 and TRBJ1-3, is EADIYQTPRYLVIGTGKKITLECSQTMGHDKMYWYQQDPGMELHLIHYSYGVNSTEKGDLSSESTVSRIRTEHFPLTLESARPSHTSQYLCASSFSGNTIYFGEGSWLTVV.

This clone was counted only a few times. The V gene is TRBV28, the J gene TRBJ2-3; D not resolved. The ends were cut back, 6 bases at V and 2 bases at J, with 24 bases in the middle. From germline, CDR1 is MDHEN and CDR2 SYDVKM. This CDR3 is 18 amino acids long. In DNA form, the CDR3 reads TGTGCCAGCAGATACTCCTTTGGGCCGCTTCTTAACACAGATACGCAGTATTTT. Encoded protein: CASRYSFGPLLNTDTQYF.

The chain recombines TRBV19 with TRBJ1-4; no firm D call. The CDR3 is 15 residues long. The V end was cut by 6 bases, the J end by 5 bases, with 16 bases between. Germline CDR1 reads LNHDA; CDR2 reads SQIVND (reference sequence). The CDR3 reads CASRPDLRLNEKLFF. As DNA, the CDR3 is TGTGCCAGTAGGCCGGACCTCAGGTTGAATGAAAAACTGTTTTTT.

This clone appeared a few times. This chain links TRBV30 with TRBJ2-3; 7 bases align to TRBD2. Germline V CDR1 and CDR2: GTSNPN, SVGIG (reference sequence). Trimming removed 3 bases from V and 0 bases from J; junction bases left unmatched: 9. The CDR3 runs to 16 residues. CDR3 nucleotide sequence: TGTGCCTGGAGCCCTTTTAGCGGGCGGAGCACAGATACGCAGTATTTT. Protein: CAWSPFSGRSTDTQYF.

This chain links TRBV12-5 with TRBJ1-6; the match to TRBD1 covers 12 bases. The V gene end was trimmed by 5 bases and the J gene end by 7 bases; junction bases not matched to a gene: 3. CDR3 length equals 15 residues. Germline values: CDR1 LGHNT, CDR2 FRNRAP. The CDR3 loop reads CASGTGTGGNSPLHF. Here the CDR3 DNA reads TGTGCTAGTGGTACCGGGACAGGGGGCAATTCACCCCTCCACTTT.

J is TRBJ2-5 and V is TRBV15; 7 bases map to TRBD2. CDR1 LNHNV and CDR2 YYDKDF come from the germline V gene (reference sequence). The CDR3 spans 14 residues. Trimming cost V 5 bases and J 5 bases; bases outside gene matches: 8. CDR3 bases: TGTGCCACCAGCCCAGGAGCCGGGGGGGAGACCCAGTACTTC. It yields the protein CATSPGAGGETQYF.

This clone occurred a few times. V gene TRBV9 combines with J gene TRBJ1-1; tentatively, D is TRBD1 (5 bases). This CDR3 is 15 amino acids long. Deletions cut 4 bases from V and 1 base from J, with 14 bases between. CDR1 and CDR2 (germline): SGDLS, YYNGEE. The CDR3 spells CASSPGTLGNTEAFF. As DNA, the CDR3 is TGTGCCAGCAGCCCGGGGACGTTGGGGAACACTGAAGCTTTCTTT. Using reference TRBV9 and TRBJ1-1 for the parts outside the CDR3, the full variable domain is DSGVTQTPKHLITATGQRVTLRCSPRSGDLSVYWYQQSLDQGLQFLIQYYNGEERAKGNILERFSAQQFPDLHSELNLSSLELGDSALYFCASSPGTLGNTEAFFGQGTRLTVV.

CDR3 sequence reads: CASSQEWSTGTDTIYF. CDR3 in DNA: TGTGCCAGCAGCCAAGAGTGGTCGACAGGGACCGACACCATATATTTT. V and J are TRBV14 and TRBJ1-3, with 7 bases aligning to TRBD1. The CDR3 contains 16 residues. Germline V gene sequence: CDR1 SGHDN, CDR2 FVKESK. The V segment lost 0 bases and the J segment 8 bases; nucleotides outside the gene matches: 10.

This rearrangement joins TRBV6-8 to TRBJ2-3; D is uncertain. Per the germline V gene, CDR1 is MNHGY and CDR2 is SAAAGT. Deletions cut 5 bases from V and 2 bases from J, with 8 bases between. The CDR3 totals 13 residues. For the CDR3, the DNA is TGTGCCAGCAGTGCCACATACACAGATACGCAGTATTTT. Translation gives CASSATYTDTQYF.

This chain connects TRBV15 to TRBJ2-1; unclear D gene. V was trimmed by 0 bases and J by 6 bases, leaving 9 bases between them. The CDR3 loop spans 14 amino acids. In germline, CDR1 is LNHNV, CDR2 YYDKDF (reference sequence). CDR3 coding DNA: TGTGCCACCAGCAGAGAGTCTCAAGCCAATGAGCAGTTCTTC. Its protein product is CATSRESQANEQFF.

This clone was counted between two and nine times. The chain couples TRBV2 to TRBJ1-5; weak D call: TRBD1 (5 bases). Per the germline V gene, CDR1 is SNHLY and CDR2 is FYNNEI. CDR3 size: 15 residues. Trimming cost V 1 base and J 4 bases, with 11 bases left between them. The CDR3 coding sequence is TGTGCCAGCAGTGAAGGGGGGACGGGAAATCAGCCCCAGCATTTT. Amino acid sequence: CASSEGGTGNQPQHF.

This chain connects TRBV12-5 to TRBJ2-2; 8 bases map to TRBD2. This CDR3 spans 16 amino acids. Germline CDR1 and CDR2: LGHNT and FRNRAP. CDR3 sequence (DNA): TGTGCCAGCACCCGTGTGACTAGCGAGAACACCGGGGAGCTGTTTTTT. This translates into CASTRVTSENTGELFF.

There are a few counts of this clone. The J gene is TRBJ2-2, the V gene TRBV10-3; 8 positions match TRBD1. The CDR3 runs to 13 residues. Germline CDR1 and CDR2: ENHRY and SYGVKD. V shed 10 bases and J 1 base; nucleotides not matched to a gene: 2. CDR3: CATGTGNTGELFF. The CDR3, as DNA: TGTGCCACCGGGACAGGGAACACCGGGGAGCTGTTTTTT.

The chain joins TRBV6-8 to TRBJ2-1; D unresolved. Trimming left V 4 bases short and J 3 bases short, with 10 bases between. Germline V gene data show CDR1 as MNHGY and CDR2 as SAAAGT. The CDR3 has 14 amino acids. CDR3 sequence: CASSSIPGYNEQFF. CDR3 nucleotide sequence: TGTGCCAGCAGTTCAATCCCGGGCTACAATGAGCAGTTCTTC.

V gene TRBV6-8 combines with J gene TRBJ2-5; maybe TRBD2 (5 bases). The V and J ends lost 6 bases and 2 bases respectively, with 19 bases between them. The V gene's germline CDR1 is MNHGY and CDR2 SAAAGT. This CDR3 is built from 16 residues. CDR3 region: CASRPYSRSGQETQYF. The CDR3 DNA is TGTGCCAGCAGACCCTATAGCCGGTCGGGACAAGAGACCCAGTACTTC.

The J gene is TRBJ2-7, the V gene TRBV5-1, with TRBD1 identical over 11 bases. CDR1 SGHRS and CDR2 YFSETQ come from the germline V gene. V shed 4 bases and J 7 bases; nucleotides not matched to a gene: 7. The CDR3 extends over 14 amino acids. This CDR3 reads CASSPGTGGWEQYF. CDR3 nucleotides: TGCGCCAGCAGCCCGGGGACAGGGGGTTGGGAGCAGTACTTC.

This clone qualifies as medium-sized. The chain joins TRBV11-3 to TRBJ1-5; D might be TRBD1 (6 bases). Germline values: CDR1 SGHNT, CDR2 YENEEA. V was pared by 3 bases and J by 4 bases, with 10 bases between. The CDR3 spans 14 residues. The CDR3 nucleotides read TGTGCCAGCAGCTTGTTAGGGGGTAATCAGCCCCAGCATTTT. As protein: CASSLLGGNQPQHF.

This chain joins TRBV19 and TRBJ2-3; D gene uncertain. CDR3 length: 12 amino acids. V was trimmed by 8 bases and J by 4 bases, leaving 10 bases between them. Germline assignment: CDR1 LNHDA and CDR2 SQIVND (reference sequence). In DNA form, the CDR3 reads TGTGCCAGTGGCCCTTCCGCAGATACGCAGTATTTT. Its protein product is CASGPSADTQYF.

This clone was counted a single time. The chain combines TRBV29-1 with TRBJ1-1; possibly TRBD1 for D (5 bases). The CDR3 spans 12 residues. V gave up 6 bases and J gave up 6 bases, with 14 bases separating them. CDR1 and CDR2 from the germline V gene are SQVTM and ANQGSEA. The CDR3 loop is CSVKTETAEAFF. As DNA, the CDR3 is TGCAGCGTCAAGACAGAAACGGCTGAAGCTTTCTTT.

This clone came up a few times. The rearrangement links TRBV11-3 to TRBJ1-4; no firm D call. In germline, CDR1 is SGHNT, CDR2 YENEEA. The V end was cut by 5 bases, the J end by 7 bases, with 17 bases between. CDR3 size: 15 residues. The DNA of the CDR3 is TGTGCCAGCAGCAACATGGGAGGGAACGCTGAAAAACTGTTTTTT. Protein sequence: CASSNMGGNAEKLFF.